Listed below are T cell receptor beta chains from one sample, sequenced in a study of cytomegalovirus exposure and HLA in healthy donors. Some clones are missing from TCRdb's copy, which holds only in-frame ones; the method was immunoSEQ multiplex PCR. The table lists 150,000 to 200,000 clones, almost 85% of them singletons. Sequenced material: PBMCs. Source of these receptors: a woman in her forties or fifties in good health and CMV-seronegative. Each CDR3 is given with its conserved first and last residue. A D gene is named only where the DNA matches it firmly. Size tells how often a clone was seen (once, few, many) or the class of an expanded clone, and some rows leave it out.

D gene	V gene	J gene	clone size	CDR3 protein	CDR3 DNA
.	TRBV6-1	TRBJ2-1	.	CASNRDSPTYNEQFF	TGTGCCAGCAACCGGGACTCCCCCACCTACAATGAGCAGTTCTTC
TRBD2	TRBV9	TRBJ2-7	.	CASSVGGSGRSYEQYF	TGTGCCAGCAGCGTAGGGGGTAGCGGGAGGTCTTACGAGCAGTACTTC
TRBD2	TRBV6-6	TRBJ2-7	.	CASSGLGLAGTYEQYF	TGTGCCAGCAGTGGCCTGGGACTAGCGGGGACCTACGAGCAGTACTTC
.	TRBV9	TRBJ2-1	.	CASSVPSSPSNEQFF	TGTGCCAGCAGCGTACCCTCCTCCCCCTCCAATGAGCAGTTCTTC
TRBD1	TRBV9	TRBJ1-3	once	CASSTDRGSGNTIYF	TGTGCCAGCAGCACGGACAGGGGATCTGGAAACACCATATATTTT
.	TRBV5-1	TRBJ2-1	.	CASSLNRVTDEQFF	TGCGCCAGCAGCTTAAACAGGGTCACCGATGAGCAGTTCTTC
TRBD1	TRBV2	TRBJ2-1	.	CASSADRGRPYNEQFF	TGTGCCAGCAGCGCTGACAGGGGAAGGCCCTACAATGAGCAGTTCTTC
.	TRBV4-2	TRBJ2-7	.	CASSRASGIGVYEQYF	TGTGCCAGCAGCCGAGCCTCCGGGATCGGAGTCTACGAGCAGTACTTC
.	TRBV29-1	TRBJ2-6	.	CSVAGSGANVLTF	TGCAGCGTGGCTGGCTCTGGGGCCAACGTCCTGACTTTC
.	TRBV15	TRBJ2-1	.	CATSRDAGTGNREQFF	TGTGCCACCAGCAGAGATGCGGGAACGGGCAACAGGGAGCAGTTCTTC
TRBD1	TRBV2	TRBJ1-5	.	CASKGQRNQPQHF	TGTGCCAGCAAGGGACAGAGAAATCAGCCCCAGCATTTT
.	TRBV27	TRBJ1-1	.	CASSLFRGVPGTEAFF	TGTGCCAGCAGTTTATTCCGAGGAGTTCCTGGTACTGAAGCTTTCTTT
.	TRBV2	TRBJ1-5	.	CASQGHEKGQPQHF	TGTGCCAGCCAGGGACATGAAAAGGGTCAGCCCCAGCATTTT
.	TRBV4-2	TRBJ1-3	.	CASSLQAAPGNTIYF	TGTGCCAGCAGTCTGCAGGCCGCGCCAGGAAACACCATATATTTT
.	TRBV28	TRBJ2-1	.	CASSLFAGFSYNEQFF	TGTGCCAGCAGTTTATTCGCGGGTTTCTCCTACAATGAGCAGTTCTTC
.	TRBV5-4	TRBJ2-7	.	CASSLDGPASSIYEQYF	TGTGCCAGCAGCTTGGATGGCCCCGCTTCCTCAATTTACGAGCAGTACTTC
TRBD1	TRBV29-1	TRBJ2-7	.	CSVGTGKASGLYEQYF	TGCAGCGTTGGGACAGGGAAGGCGAGTGGGCTTTACGAGCAGTACTTC
TRBD1	TRBV6-6	TRBJ2-7	.	CASSYTGQGAYEQYF	TGTGCCAGCAGTTACACGGGGCAGGGGGCATACGAGCAGTACTTC
TRBD2	TRBV18	TRBJ2-3	.	CASSPPSGDTQYF	TGTGCCAGCTCACCTCCTAGCGGAGATACGCAGTATTTT
.	TRBV30	TRBJ1-2	.	CAWTFQGNYGYTF	TGTGCCTGGACCTTCCAGGGGAACTATGGCTACACCTTC
.	TRBV12-1	TRBJ1-2	.	CASSFHRGEGPNYGYTF	TGTGCCAGCAGCTTCCACAGGGGGGAAGGGCCTAACTATGGCTACACCTTC
.	TRBV6-6	TRBJ2-5	.	CASSYSDLKETQYF	TGTGCCAGCAGTTACTCGGACTTGAAAGAGACCCAGTACTTC
TRBD1	TRBV27	TRBJ1-5	.	CASSLKSGQGLYSNQPQHF	TGTGCCAGCAGTTTAAAGTCGGGACAGGGACTATATAGCAATCAGCCCCAGCATTTT
TRBD2	TRBV7-8	TRBJ2-1	.	CASSSRLAGLYNEQFF	TGTGCCAGCAGCTCAAGACTAGCGGGGCTTTACAATGAGCAGTTCTTC
.	TRBV28	TRBJ2-1	.	CASSPRDNEQFF	TGTGCCAGCAGTCCTCGGGACAATGAGCAGTTCTTC
TRBD1	TRBV5-1	TRBJ2-5	.	CASSLQQGWAQYF	TGCGCCAGCAGCTTGCAACAGGGGTGGGCCCAGTACTTC
.	TRBV11-3	TRBJ2-1	.	CASSFRSFYNEQFF	TGTGCCAGCAGCTTTCGGAGCTTCTACAATGAGCAGTTCTTC
.	TRBV11-2	TRBJ2-3	.	CASSLDLGATSTDTQYF	TGTGCCAGCAGCTTAGATCTGGGGGCGACTAGCACAGATACGCAGTATTTT
.	TRBV7-9	TRBJ2-2	.	CASSSSSKMFF	TGTGCCAGCAGCTCAAGCTCTAAGATGTTTTTT
TRBD1	TRBV14	TRBJ1-2	.	CASSPRTGSGYTF	TGTGCCAGCAGCCCTAGGACAGGGTCCGGCTACACCTTC
TRBD2	TRBV28	TRBJ2-2	.	CASSSFGTSGRSGELFF	TGTGCCAGCAGTTCCTTCGGGACTAGCGGGAGGAGCGGGGAGCTGTTTTTT
TRBD1	TRBV30	TRBJ1-3	once	CAWSEGRGRRFSGNTIYF	TGTGCCTGGAGTGAAGGCAGGGGGCGCCGATTCTCTGGAAACACCATATATTTT
.	TRBV7-6	TRBJ2-3	.	CASSQRGKDTQYF	TGTGCCAGCAGCCAGAGGGGGAAAGATACGCAGTATTTT
TRBD1	TRBV5-1	TRBJ1-2	.	CASSPDRGSGYGYTF	TGCGCCAGCAGCCCAGACAGGGGATCAGGCTATGGCTACACCTTC
TRBD2	TRBV9	TRBJ2-2	.	CASSTRTSGTEGTGELFF	TGTGCCAGCAGCACCCGGACTAGCGGGACCGAGGGTACCGGGGAGCTGTTTTTT
.	TRBV19	TRBJ1-2	.	CATEGPALEGGYTF	TGTGCCACCGAAGGACCGGCTCTCGAGGGTGGCTACACCTTC
.	TRBV9	TRBJ2-2	few	CASSVGGLETGELFF	TGTGCCAGCAGCGTAGGGGGGCTCGAAACCGGGGAGCTGTTTTTT
TRBD1	TRBV7-9	TRBJ1-4	.	CASTQGAGLGEKLFF	TGTGCCAGCACCCAGGGGGCGGGGTTGGGTGAAAAACTGTTTTTT
TRBD2	TRBV27	TRBJ2-2	few	CASSEGLADWGGELFF	TGTGCCAGCAGTGAAGGACTAGCGGATTGGGGCGGGGAGCTGTTTTTT
.	TRBV5-1	TRBJ2-3	.	CASSLSLDPADTQYF	TGCGCCAGCAGCTTGTCCCTAGACCCGGCAGATACGCAGTATTTT
.	TRBV7-2	TRBJ1-5	.	CASSPTTGYGNQPQHF	TGTGCCAGCAGCCCAACTACAGGTTATGGCAATCAGCCCCAGCATTTT
TRBD1	TRBV19	TRBJ1-2	.	CASSIRTRTQGVHGYTF	TGTGCCAGTAGTATCCGAACCCGGACCCAGGGGGTACATGGCTACACCTTC
TRBD1	TRBV18	TRBJ1-2	.	CASSPGQGHYGYTF	TGTGCCAGCTCGCCGGGACAGGGACACTATGGCTACACCTTC
TRBD1	TRBV7-2	TRBJ2-4	once	CASSPDRGLAKNIQYF	TGTGCCAGCAGCCCCGACAGGGGGTTAGCCAAAAACATTCAGTACTTC
.	TRBV4-3	TRBJ1-2	.	CASSQATGNNYGYTF	TGCGCCAGCAGCCAAGCGACGGGAAATAACTATGGCTACACCTTC
TRBD2	TRBV7-2	TRBJ2-1	.	CASSFRLAGVNEQFF	TGTGCCAGCAGCTTCCGACTAGCGGGAGTGAATGAGCAGTTCTTC
TRBD2	TRBV2	TRBJ2-7	.	CASHSGSFDEQYF	TGTGCCAGCCACAGCGGGAGTTTCGACGAGCAGTACTTC
.	TRBV19	TRBJ2-7	.	CASSMGRNYEQYF	TGTGCCAGTAGTATGGGGCGGAACTACGAGCAGTACTTC
.	TRBV27	TRBJ2-5	.	CASCRRGQQETQYF	TGTGCCAGCTGCCGCCGTGGCCAGCAAGAGACCCAGTACTTC
TRBD2	TRBV5-4	TRBJ2-3	.	CASSFRLAGTTDTQYF	TGTGCCAGCAGCTTTCGACTAGCGGGGACCACAGATACGCAGTATTTT
.	TRBV6-1	TRBJ1-5	.	CASSEDGLSNQPQHF	TGTGCCAGCAGTGAAGACGGGTTGAGCAATCAGCCCCAGCATTTT